The next 5 T cell receptor beta chains were all read from a single sample in a study of blood T cell repertoires in COVID-19. Profiling relied on immunoSEQ multiplex PCR, and the TCRdb table lists in-frame clones only, not all of them. Among about 140,000 clones listed, more than 75% were seen once. Sequenced input: peripheral blood. Receptors were obtained from a man aged 50-60 years with active COVID-19.

The chain carries TRBV6-6 and TRBJ1-6; 8 bases are shared with TRBD1. This CDR3 is built from 14 residues. Germline V lookup: CDR1 MNHNY, CDR2 SVGAGI (reference sequence). With 5 bases clipped from V and 11 bases from J, the junction kept 8 bases outside the gene matches. CDR3 nucleotide sequence: TGTGCCAGCAGTGCGACAGGGGAACGGGCACCCCTCCACTTT. Translation: CASSATGERAPLHF.

This clone has a single count. V is TRBV24-1 and J is TRBJ2-2; maybe TRBD1 (6 bases). The CDR3 covers 14 residues. Trimming cost V 5 bases and J 6 bases, with 12 bases left between them. Looked up from germline, CDR1 is KGHDR and CDR2 is SFDVKD. For the CDR3, the DNA is TGTGCCACCAGTGTATCAGGGGCGGCCGGGGAGCTGTTTTTT. It is translated as CATSVSGAAGELFF.

The V and J genes are TRBV11-3 and TRBJ2-1; the D gene is possibly TRBD1 (6 bases). CDR1 and CDR2 (germline): SGHNT, YENEEA. V dropped 5 bases and J dropped 3 bases, with 11 bases sitting between them. CDR3 length: 14 amino acids. The CDR3 nucleotides read TGTGCCAGCAGCCCAGGGGATATCTACAATGAGCAGTTCTTC. Protein sequence: CASSPGDIYNEQFF.

In this sample, this clone turned up a few times. V gene TRBV7-2 combines with J gene TRBJ2-2, with D possibly matching TRBD2 (7 bases). Germline loops: CDR1 SGHTA, CDR2 FQGNSA. The V end was cut by 5 bases, the J end by 5 bases, with 18 bases between. The CDR3 totals 16 residues. DNA for the CDR3: TGTGCCAGCAGCACATTCCCCAGGGGAGGGACCGGGGAGCTGTTTTTT. It codes for CASSTFPRGGTGELFF.

The genes are TRBV4-2 and TRBJ2-1, with TRBD2 matching over 10 bases. Germline assignment: CDR1 LGHNA and CDR2 YNFKEQ. The V and J ends lost 0 bases and 13 bases, in that order; junction bases with no gene match: 6. This CDR3 has 14 amino acids. CDR3 residues: CASSQDRTSGVQFF. CDR3 DNA sequence: TGTGCCAGCAGCCAAGATCGAACTAGCGGGGTTCAGTTCTTC.